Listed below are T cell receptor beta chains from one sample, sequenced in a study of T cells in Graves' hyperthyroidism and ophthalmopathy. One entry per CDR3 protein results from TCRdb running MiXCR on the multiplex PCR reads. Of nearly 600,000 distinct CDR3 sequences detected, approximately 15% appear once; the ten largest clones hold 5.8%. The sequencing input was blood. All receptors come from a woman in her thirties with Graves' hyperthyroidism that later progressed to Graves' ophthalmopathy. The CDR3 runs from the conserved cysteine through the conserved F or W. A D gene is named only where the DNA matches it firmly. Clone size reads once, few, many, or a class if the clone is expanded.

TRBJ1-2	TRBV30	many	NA	TGTGCCTGGAGTGTACCGGGGAGCCACTATGGCTACACCTTC	CAWSVPGSHYGYTF
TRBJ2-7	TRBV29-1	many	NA	TGCAGCGTTGAGGCGGGACTTAACTACGAGCAGTACTTC	CSVEAGLNYEQYF
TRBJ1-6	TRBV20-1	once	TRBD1	TGCAGTGCTAGCCCGGACAGGGGCAGGTTCAATTCACCCCTCCACTTT	CSASPDRGRFNSPLHF
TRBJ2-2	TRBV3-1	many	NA	TGTGCCAGCAGCCAAGGCGGGCTAAACACCGGGGAGCTGTTTTTT	CASSQGGLNTGELFF
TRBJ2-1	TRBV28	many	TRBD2	TGTGCCAGCAGTCGATTAGCGGGTAACAATGAGCAGTTCTTC	CASSRLAGNNEQFF
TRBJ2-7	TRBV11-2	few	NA	TGTGCCAGCAGCTTAGGCGGACAGCCGACCTACGAGCAGTACTTC	CASSLGGQPTYEQYF
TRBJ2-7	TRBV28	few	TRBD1	TGTGCCAGCAGTTTTGGATCCGGGACAGGAACAAACTACGAGCAGTACTTC	CASSFGSGTGTNYEQYF
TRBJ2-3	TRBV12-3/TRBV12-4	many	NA	TGTGCCAGCAGACCTGTGGACAGTTACACAGATACGCAGTATTTT	CASRPVDSYTDTQYF
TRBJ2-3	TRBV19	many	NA	TGTGCCAGTAGTATGGGCGGAACCACAGATACGCAGTATTTT	CASSMGGTTDTQYF
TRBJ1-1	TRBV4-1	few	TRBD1	TGCGCCAGCAGCCTTGTCGGGGGACAGGGGGACGCTGAAGCTTTCTTT	CASSLVGGQGDAEAFF
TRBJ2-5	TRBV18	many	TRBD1	TGTGCCAGCTCACCAGGGACAGAGCAAGAGACCCAGTACTTC	CASSPGTEQETQYF
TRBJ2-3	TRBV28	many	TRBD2	TGTGCCAGCAGTCTCCGGACTAGCGGGAGGGGTGATACGCAGTATTTT	CASSLRTSGRGDTQYF
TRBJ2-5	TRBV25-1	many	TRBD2	TGTGCCAGCAGTGCCCGGACTAGCGGGAAGGGGACCCAGTACTTC	CASSARTSGKGTQYF